The 12 T cell receptor beta chains below all came from one sample that was sequenced in a study of CD8+CD57+ T cells in acquired aplastic anemia. TCR beta VDJ and CDR3 profiles were obtained from a genomic DNA template. From the reads, TCRdb called clonotypes with MiXCR, one entry per CDR3 protein. The sample contains approximately 99,000 distinct CDR3 sequences, around 53% of which appear only once. Sequencing used sorted CD4+, CD8+, or CD8+CD57+ T cells (not recorded which) from PBMCs. These receptors all stem from a human donor in good health, serving as a control.

This clonotype was found many times. The chain has TRBV19 and TRBJ1-3; 8 bases are shared with TRBD1. The CDR3 covers 15 residues. Germline V gene data show CDR1 as LNHDA and CDR2 as SQIVND (reference sequence). Trimming took 7 bases from V and 0 from J; bases not matched to a gene: 5. CDR3 loop: CASTGQGFSGNTIYF. The CDR3 DNA reads TGTGCCAGTACCGGACAGGGATTCTCTGGAAACACCATATATTTT. The variable domain in full, completed from reference TRBV19 and TRBJ1-3, reads DGGITQSPKYLFRKEGQNVTLSCEQNLNHDAMYWYRQDPGQGLRLIYYSQIVNDFQKGDIAEGYSVSREKKESFPLTVTSAQKNPTAFYLCASTGQGFSGNTIYFGEGSWLTVV.

In the case of this clonotype: A much larger clonotype is one base distant, so this may be a read error. The chain has TRBV6-1 and TRBJ1-2, with TRBD1 as a possible D gene (5 bases). The CDR3 is made up of 15 amino acids. Germline V lookup: CDR1 MNHNS, CDR2 SASEGT. This chain's CDR3 is CASAMRQGTYYGCTF. CDR3 nucleotides: TGTGCCAGCGCCATGCGGCAGGGCACATACTATGGCTGCACCTTC.

The table lists this clonotype with a few counts. Here the CDR3 reads CASSLGGLGNTIYF. The CDR3 DNA reads TGTGCCAGCAGCTTAGGAGGGCTTGGAAACACCATATATTTT. The chain carries TRBV5-4 and TRBJ1-3; D not resolved. Germline lookup yields CDR1 SGHNT and CDR2 YYREEE (reference sequence). Deletions cut 2 bases from V and 3 bases from J, with 9 bases between. The length of the CDR3 is 14 residues.

The genes are TRBV15 and TRBJ1-2; 9 bases are shared with TRBD1. Germline assignment: CDR1 LNHNV and CDR2 YYDKDF (reference sequence). The junction had 9 bases not matched to a gene; V was cut back by 2 bases and J by 8 bases. The CDR3 is 15 amino acids. In DNA, the CDR3 is TGTGCCACCAGCAGACCGGGACAGGGTTTCGGCGGCTACACCTTC. Translated: CATSRPGQGFGGYTF.

This clonotype was picked up one time. This chain uses TRBV2 with TRBJ2-7; D is ambiguous. CDR3 length: 13 residues. V was clipped by 6 bases and J by 3 bases, with 12 bases between them. Germline values: CDR1 SNHLY, CDR2 FYNNEI. The CDR3: CASRDWAYYEQYF. DNA for the CDR3: TGTGCCAGCAGGGATTGGGCCTACTACGAGCAGTACTTC.

This chain joins TRBV2 and TRBJ2-5, with D perhaps TRBD1 (6 bases). Germline V gene sequence: CDR1 SNHLY, CDR2 FYNNEI. The CDR3 loop spans 13 amino acids. The germline V and J ends were trimmed by 5 bases and 4 bases, with 11 bases remaining between them. CDR3 residues: CASSTGWRETQYF. The CDR3 DNA reads TGTGCCAGCAGTACAGGGTGGCGAGAGACCCAGTACTTC.

The rearrangement joins TRBV29-1 to TRBJ1-5, with TRBD1 matching over 8 bases. Trimming took 4 bases from V and 13 from J; bases not matched to a gene: 3. The CDR3 spans 10 residues. CDR1 SQVTM and CDR2 ANQGSEA come from the germline V gene. The CDR3: CSVVGQAQHF. CDR3 sequence (DNA): TGCAGCGTTGTGGGACAGGCGCAGCATTTT.

This clonotype was recorded at least ten times. This chain connects TRBV6-2 or TRBV6-3 to TRBJ1-2; no reliable D call. The germline gives CDR1 MNHEY, CDR2 SVGEGT. V shed 2 bases and J shed 4 bases, with 11 bases lying between them. The CDR3 is 14 amino acids. CDR3 in amino acids: CASSYGRAPYGYTF. The CDR3 DNA follows: TGTGCCAGCAGTTACGGGCGAGCCCCCTATGGCTACACCTTC.

Remarks on this clonotype: This could be a read error, since a much larger clone is one nucleotide away. V and J are TRBV24-1 and TRBJ1-2; D not certain. Trimming stripped 6 bases from V and 0 bases from J, with 13 bases between. This CDR3 has 15 residues. Per the germline V gene, CDR1 is KGHDR and CDR2 is SFDVKD. The CDR3 spells CATSTIGMPNYGYTF. CDR3 nucleotides: TGTGCCACCAGTACCATTGGGATGCCTAACTATGGCTACACCTTC.

V is TRBV9 and J is TRBJ2-3; 8 bases align to TRBD1. V shed 0 bases and J 2 bases; nucleotides not matched to a gene: 5. CDR3 size: 16 residues. The V gene's germline CDR1 is SGDLS and CDR2 YYNGEE. This CDR3 reads CASSVVGTGFTDTQYF. The CDR3 DNA is TGTGCCAGCAGCGTAGTAGGGACAGGATTCACAGATACGCAGTATTTT.

The chain recombines TRBV19 with TRBJ1-1; D ambiguous. This CDR3 is 13 amino acids long. V lost 5 bases, J lost 2 bases, and 9 bases lay in between. CDR1 LNHDA and CDR2 SQIVND come from the germline V gene (reference sequence). CDR3 coding DNA: TGTGCCAGTAGTCACAAACTAAACACTGAAGCTTTCTTT. Translating it yields CASSHKLNTEAFF.

This clonotype has a count of ten or more. V and J are TRBV14 and TRBJ2-2; 9 positions agree with TRBD2. The CDR3 loop spans 13 amino acids. Germline V gene lookup returns CDR1 SGHDN and CDR2 FVKESK. Unmatched junction bases numbered 0, after V lost 4 bases and J lost 6 bases. The chain's CDR3 is CASSRGGAGELFF. CDR3 sequence (DNA): TGTGCCAGCAGCCGCGGGGGGGCCGGGGAGCTGTTTTTT.